Listed here are 25 T cell receptor beta chains from one sample, sequenced in a study of OX40 agonist ivuxolimab in advanced cancers. Generated by immunoSEQ multiplex PCR, the TCRdb table keeps only in-frame clones and is missing some. Counted here are around 60,000 clones, about 93% occurring once; the ten biggest clones make up more than 20%. Sequences were derived from CD4+ or CD8+ T cells sorted from blood, sampled in a trial of the OX40 agonist ivuxolimab. The origin of the receptors is an adult with an advanced solid tumor such as melanoma, head and neck, liver or kidney cancer.

CDR3 region: CASSISSDSYEQYF. DNA for the CDR3: TGTGCCAGTAGTATATCAAGCGACTCCTACGAGCAGTACTTC. This chain connects TRBV19 to TRBJ2-7; no clear D. With 2 bases removed from V and 0 bases from J, the gap between germline ends came to 8 bases. Germline V lookup: CDR1 LNHDA, CDR2 SQIVND (reference sequence). This CDR3 is built from 14 residues.

This chain connects TRBV6-6 to TRBJ2-7, with 9 bases that match TRBD2. With V trimmed by 4 bases and J by 3 bases, 7 bases remained unmatched. The length of the CDR3 is 15 residues. Germline V gene data show CDR1 as MNHNY and CDR2 as SVGAGI (reference sequence). The CDR3 here is CASSFRASGIYEQYF. In DNA, the CDR3 is TGTGCCAGCAGTTTCCGGGCTAGCGGGATCTACGAGCAGTACTTC.

V usage is TRBV11-3 and J usage is TRBJ2-7; 7 bases map to TRBD1. V shed 4 bases and J 0 bases; nucleotides not matched to a gene: 3. This CDR3 is 14 amino acids long. Per germline, CDR1 SGHNT and CDR2 YENEEA. CDR3 loop: CASSYRDSSYEQYF. The DNA of the CDR3 is TGTGCCAGCAGCTACCGGGACAGCTCCTACGAGCAGTACTTC.

The CDR3 reads CASSVSGASYNEQFF. The DNA of the CDR3 is TGTGCCAGCAGCGTATCAGGGGCCTCCTACAATGAGCAGTTCTTC. This chain connects TRBV9 to TRBJ2-1; the D gene is possibly TRBD1 (6 bases). The CDR3 contains 15 residues. Trimming cost V 1 base and J 0 bases, with 8 bases left between them. Germline V gives CDR1 SGDLS, CDR2 YYNGEE.

This chain joins TRBV27 and TRBJ2-7; D uncertain. The CDR3 runs 12 residues. Germline V gene sequence: CDR1 MNHEY, CDR2 SMNVEV (reference sequence). Trimming removed 5 bases from V and 3 bases from J, with 8 bases in between. DNA for the CDR3: TGTGCCAGCAGTCCCCGGAGCTACGAGCAGTACTTC. It codes for CASSPRSYEQYF.

The rearrangement uses TRBV28 and TRBJ2-7; 9 bases are a match to TRBD1. This CDR3 is built from 13 residues. The junction had 4 bases not matched to a gene; V was cut back by 6 bases and J by 4 bases. Germline values: CDR1 MDHEN, CDR2 SYDVKM. The CDR3 loop reads CASSRTGEYEQYF. The CDR3 nucleotides are TGTGCCAGCAGCCGGACAGGGGAATACGAGCAGTACTTC.

The chain combines TRBV15 with TRBJ2-3, with 7 positions matching TRBD2. This CDR3 is 14 amino acids long. Germline CDR1 is LNHNV and CDR2 is YYDKDF (reference sequence). The trim removed 8 bases at V and 0 bases at J, leaving 5 bases unmatched. CDR3 residues: CATEAGTSTDTQYF. The DNA of the CDR3 is TGTGCCACCGAAGCGGGAACTAGCACAGATACGCAGTATTTT.

The rearrangement joins TRBV7-9 to TRBJ2-1; D may be TRBD2 (6 bases). Germline CDR1 reads SEHNR; CDR2 reads FQNEAQ (reference sequence). The length of the CDR3 is 19 residues. Trimming took off 3 bases at V and 4 bases at J, with 25 bases between the two ends. CDR3 residues: CASSFPATGGNAIYNEQFF. CDR3 coding DNA: TGTGCCAGCAGCTTCCCCGCAACAGGAGGGAATGCCATATACAATGAGCAGTTCTTC. Complete variable domain (other parts from reference TRBV7-9 and TRBJ2-1): DTGVSQNPRHKITKRGQNVTFRCDPISEHNRLYWYRQTLGQGPEFLTYFQNEAQLEKSRLLSDRFSAERPKGSFSTLEIQRTEQGDSAMYLCASSFPATGGNAIYNEQFFGPGTRLTVL.

The chain carries TRBV19 and TRBJ2-1, with D uncertain. This CDR3 contains 20 residues. Between the trimmed V and J ends, which lost 3 bases and 2 bases, there was a span of 26 bases. Germline CDR1 and CDR2: LNHDA and SQIVND (reference sequence). The CDR3 nucleotides are TGTGCCAGTAGTATGGGTCTGGGGTTCATCCATAGTGGGACCTACAATGAGCAGTTCTTC. It specifies CASSMGLGFIHSGTYNEQFF.

V is TRBV5-4 and J is TRBJ2-5; D is perhaps TRBD2 (6 bases). This CDR3 has 14 residues. The germline gives CDR1 SGHNT, CDR2 YYREEE (reference sequence). Deletions cut 0 bases from V and 4 bases from J, with 10 bases between. As DNA, the CDR3 is TGTGCCAGCAGCTTGGTGGGACTGGGAGAGACCCAGTACTTC. Residues: CASSLVGLGETQYF.

This chain uses TRBV6-5 with TRBJ1-1; D is unclear. The V gene lost 0 bases and the J gene lost 4 bases, with 12 bases spanning the gap. CDR1 and CDR2 from the germline V gene are MNHEY and SVGAGI. The CDR3 is 15 residues long. The CDR3 reads CASSYSSLGSTEAFF. For the CDR3, the DNA is TGTGCCAGCAGTTACTCGAGCCTAGGGAGCACTGAAGCTTTCTTT.

This clone has only one observation. This chain joins TRBV7-2 and TRBJ2-7, with D perhaps given as TRBD1 or TRBD2 (6 bases each). This CDR3 has 16 residues. Germline V gene lookup returns CDR1 SGHTA and CDR2 FQGNSA. Trimming pared 5 bases from V and 2 bases from J, leaving 19 bases between. CDR3 in DNA: TGTGCCAGCAGCCATGACATCCCGGGGGCTGCCTACGAGCAGTACTTC. Translating it yields CASSHDIPGAAYEQYF.

As concerns this clone: Other DNA sequences within the sample encode an identical CDR3. This sequence joins TRBV7-9 and TRBJ2-7; unclear D gene. Germline CDR1 is SEHNR and CDR2 is FQNEAQ (reference sequence). Trimming cost V 1 base and J 3 bases, with 4 bases left between them. The CDR3 spans 12 residues. The CDR3 loop reads CASSLGRYEQYF. CDR3 sequence (DNA): TGTGCCAGCAGCTTAGGTCGCTACGAGCAGTACTTC.

This clone occurred once. The CDR3 spells CASNDRGLEGYTF. CDR3 sequence (DNA): TGTGCCAGTAACGACAGGGGGCTGGAGGGCTACACCTTC. The V call is TRBV19, the J call TRBJ1-2; the match to TRBD1 covers 10 bases. The CDR3 covers 13 residues. Per the germline V gene, CDR1 is LNHDA and CDR2 is SQIVND (reference sequence). With V trimmed by 7 bases and J by 8 bases, 7 bases remained unmatched.

This clone has more than one count but fewer than ten. The chain recombines TRBV7-9 with TRBJ2-1; possibly TRBD2 for D (6 bases). Trimming pared 1 base from V and 4 bases from J, leaving 11 bases between. The germline CDR1 and CDR2 sequences are SEHNR and FQNEAQ (reference sequence). The length of the CDR3 is 15 residues. The CDR3 coding sequence is TGTGCCAGCAGCTTAGTGCCCGGGAGATACAATGAGCAGTTCTTC. It is translated as CASSLVPGRYNEQFF.

The CDR3: CASSPNGKDTQYF. For the CDR3, the DNA is TGTGCCAGCAGCCCTAACGGCAAAGATACGCAGTATTTT. The chain recombines TRBV13 with TRBJ2-3; the D is unclear. The V gene lost 5 bases and the J gene lost 5 bases, with 11 bases spanning the gap. Germline V CDR1 and CDR2: PRHDT, FYEKMQ (reference sequence). The CDR3 contains 13 residues.

This clone appeared once. The chain has TRBV7-2 and TRBJ2-5; D unresolved. The CDR3 totals 14 residues. Trimming took 1 base from V and 2 from J, leaving 8 bases between them. Germline loops: CDR1 SGHTA, CDR2 FQGNSA. This CDR3 is CASSLVVEQETQYF. The CDR3 bases are TGTGCCAGCAGCTTAGTCGTGGAGCAAGAGACCCAGTACTTC.

This rearrangement joins TRBV30 to TRBJ1-4; D is uncertain. V dropped 4 bases and J dropped 0 bases, with 3 bases sitting between them. The CDR3 is 12 residues long. Germline values: CDR1 GTSNPN, CDR2 SVGIG (reference sequence). CDR3 protein: CAWTATNEKLFF. The CDR3, as DNA: TGTGCCTGGACAGCAACTAATGAAAAACTGTTTTTT.

This chain uses TRBV2 with TRBJ2-1; 10 nucleotides line up with TRBD2. The CDR3 is 15 residues long. Germline CDR1 SNHLY, CDR2 FYNNEI. V trimming: 10 bases; J trimming: 7 bases; junction bases outside the gene matches: 13. DNA for the CDR3: TGTGCCACCTCAGGGCCAGCGGGAGGGCCGAATGAGCAGTTCTTC. Protein: CATSGPAGGPNEQFF.

The gene calls are TRBV10-2 and TRBJ2-5; 11 nucleotides match TRBD2. The trim removed 8 bases at V and 4 bases at J, leaving 6 bases unmatched. The CDR3 totals 14 residues. Looked up from germline, CDR1 is WSHSY and CDR2 is SAAADI. The CDR3 reads CASEVAGGRETQYF. CDR3 sequence (DNA): TGCGCCAGCGAGGTAGCGGGAGGGCGAGAGACCCAGTACTTC.

The chain carries TRBV5-1 and TRBJ2-1; TRBD1 might be the D (6 bases). The CDR3 is 15 amino acids. Trimming cost V 2 bases and J 2 bases, with 11 bases left between them. Germline values: CDR1 SGHRS, CDR2 YFSETQ. This CDR3 is CASSLTGSTYNEQFF. The CDR3, as DNA: TGCGCCAGCAGCTTAACAGGGTCCACCTACAATGAGCAGTTCTTC.

The J gene is TRBJ2-2, the V gene TRBV5-1; D remains unclear. Trimming stripped 7 bases from V and 3 bases from J, with 16 bases between. This CDR3 has 15 residues. The germline gives CDR1 SGHRS, CDR2 YFSETQ. DNA of the CDR3: TGCGCCAGCCAAGCTCCCCCTTTGGACACCGGGGAGCTGTTTTTT. Residues: CASQAPPLDTGELFF.

The chain couples TRBV6-5 to TRBJ1-2; 11 nucleotides line up with TRBD1. CDR3 length equals 16 residues. Germline trimming cut 0 bases from V and 6 bases from J; bases unmatched to any gene: 6. Germline V CDR1 and CDR2: MNHEY, SVGAGI. CDR3 in amino acids: CASSYSRLDRGHGYTF. The DNA of the CDR3 is TGTGCCAGCAGTTACTCGAGGCTGGACAGGGGGCATGGCTACACCTTC.

The chain has TRBV19 and TRBJ2-1, with D possibly being TRBD2 (6 bases). Germline CDR1 LNHDA, CDR2 SQIVND (reference sequence). The CDR3 spans 15 residues. Trimming took off 7 bases at V and 0 bases at J, with 13 bases between the two ends. CDR3: CASTEGLSSYNEQFF. DNA for the CDR3: TGTGCCAGTACGGAGGGGCTAAGCTCCTACAATGAGCAGTTCTTC.

Regarding this clone: Relative to the germline gene, one junction end is altered; a read error may explain this. The chain recombines TRBV7-7 with TRBJ2-7; D might be TRBD2 (5 bases). CDR3 length equals 16 residues. Germline V gene data show CDR1 as SSHAT and CDR2 as FNYEAQ (reference sequence). Here the CDR3 DNA reads TGTGCTAGCAGCTTAGCAGCAGGACTGGCAACCTACGAGCAGTACTTC. It yields the protein CASSLAAGLATYEQYF.